This TCR beta chain was captured by sequencing in a study of CD8 T cells in Susac syndrome. Findings of the study overall: Individuals included in the TCR sequencing and HLA analysis were acknowledged by the study to be relatively few in number.

CD8+ and CD4+ T cells taken from blood had their TCR beta sequenced. TEMRA cells were FACS-enriched, unlike CD8+ and CD4+ T cells, which were negatively isolated. RNA was extracted with the RNeasy kit, and a quantity of roughly 0.45 to 1 ug was reverse transcribed using random hexamers. The TCR beta CDR3 was amplified by immunoSEQ multiplex PCR across 54 Vbeta, 13 Jbeta. One entry per CDR3 protein, called by TCRdb with MiXCR from the immunoSEQ multiplex PCR reads. This sample carries a few hundred thousand distinct CDR3 sequences, around 96% of them seen once, and the ten largest clones take roughly 0.1%. Turning to this clonotype: Antigen: not known.

The clonotype was recovered from a human donor with multiple sclerosis. Sequenced material: CD4+ T cells from PBMCs.

CDR3 loop: CACNRGMDYGYTF. The CDR3 nucleotides read TGTGCCTGTAACAGGGGTATGGACTATGGCTACACCTTC. This chain connects TRBV30 to TRBJ1-2; TRBD1 agrees at 7 bases. The CDR3 consists of 13 residues. Unmatched junction bases numbered 7, after V lost 6 bases and J lost 3 bases. In germline, CDR1 is GTSNPN, CDR2 SVGIG (reference sequence).